This TCR beta chain was sequenced during a study of blood T cell repertoires in COVID-19. This clone was seen a single time. CDR3 length: 18 amino acids. Germline V lookup: CDR1 GTSNPN, CDR2 SVGIG (reference sequence). After removal of 4 bases from V and 7 bases from J, the junction contained 22 bases not matched to a gene. The table came from immunoSEQ multiplex PCR; TCRdb's copy has only in-frame clones and leaves some out. Of 200,000 to 300,000 clones detected, 88% appear once; the ten largest clones hold roughly 0.8%. Sequencing input: peripheral blood. This TCR derives from a woman under 40 with acute or convalescent COVID-19. The rearrangement links TRBV30 to TRBJ1-2; 9 positions agree with TRBD1. The CDR3 coding sequence is TGTGCCTGGACGCCCTCACCGGGACAGGGAGTTTCTTATAGTGGCTACACCTTC. Amino acid sequence: CAWTPSPGQGVSYSGYTF.